This T cell receptor beta chain was found in a study of blood T cell repertoires in COVID-19. Clones were sequenced by immunoSEQ multiplex PCR, and TCRdb holds only the in-frame ones, with some missing. Of around 300,000 clones listed, 80% to 90% are singletons. Germline-derived CDR1 and CDR2 are SSHAT and FNYEAQ (reference sequence). The CDR3 length is 13 residues. V was clipped by 9 bases and J by 3 bases, with 14 bases between them. This chain connects TRBV7-7 to TRBJ2-5, with D possibly matching TRBD1 (8 bases). This receptor was identified in a woman aged 35 to 49 with acute or convalescent COVID-19. Sequencing was carried out using peripheral blood. The CDR3 protein is CASGGDRKETQYF. CDR3 nucleotides: TGTGCCAGTGGGGGGGACAGGAAAGAGACCCAGTACTTC.